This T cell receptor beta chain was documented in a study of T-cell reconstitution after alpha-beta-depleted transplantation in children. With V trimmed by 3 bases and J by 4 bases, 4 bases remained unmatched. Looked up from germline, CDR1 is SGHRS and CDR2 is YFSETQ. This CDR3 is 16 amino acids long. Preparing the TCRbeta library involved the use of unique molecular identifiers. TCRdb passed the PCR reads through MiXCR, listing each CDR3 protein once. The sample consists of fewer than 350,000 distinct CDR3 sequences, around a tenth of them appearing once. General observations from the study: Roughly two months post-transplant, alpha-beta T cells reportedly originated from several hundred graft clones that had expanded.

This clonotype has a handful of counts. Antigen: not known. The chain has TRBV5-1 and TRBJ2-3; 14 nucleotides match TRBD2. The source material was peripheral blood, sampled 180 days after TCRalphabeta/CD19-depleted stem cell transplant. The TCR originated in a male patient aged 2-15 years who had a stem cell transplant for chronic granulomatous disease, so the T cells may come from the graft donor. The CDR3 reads CASSSLTSGGADTQYF. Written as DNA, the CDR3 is TGCGCCAGCAGCTCGTTGACTAGCGGGGGGGCAGATACGCAGTATTTT.